This passage covers 18 T cell receptor beta chains from one sample sequenced in a study of blood T cell repertoires in COVID-19. Here immunoSEQ multiplex PCR was the method, and the copy in TCRdb shows in-frame clones only, minus some. The sample lists some 190,000 clones, 75% to 90% occurring once. Sequenced sample: peripheral blood. Source of these receptors: a human donor with active or convalescent COVID-19. The donor label of this sample is uncertain.

V is TRBV12-5 and J is TRBJ1-2; a possible D gene is TRBD1 (6 bases). CDR1 LGHNT and CDR2 FRNRAP come from the germline V gene. This CDR3 is built from 14 residues. V was cut by 4 bases and J by 6 bases, with 15 bases left in between. The CDR3 bases are TGTGCTAGTGGTTGGGGACACCTTGGGCATGGCTACACCTTC. Protein: CASGWGHLGHGYTF.

This CDR3 reads CASSLGTSGRNEQFF. Here the CDR3 DNA reads TGTGCCAGCAGCTTGGGGACTAGCGGGAGAAATGAGCAGTTCTTC. The chain couples TRBV5-4 to TRBJ2-1; 13 positions match TRBD2. This CDR3 comprises 15 residues. The V and J ends lost 0 bases and 7 bases, in that order; junction bases with no gene match: 1. The germline V gene encodes CDR1 SGHNT and CDR2 YYREEE (reference sequence).

This clone was seen only once. V is TRBV19 and J is TRBJ2-7; D not certain. The CDR3 contains 16 residues. Trimming stripped 3 bases from V and 6 bases from J, with 21 bases between. In germline, CDR1 is LNHDA, CDR2 SQIVND (reference sequence). As DNA, the CDR3 is TGTGCCAGTAGTATCAGCATATTTAGCCCTGTGGCCGAGCAGTACTTC. Its protein is CASSISIFSPVAEQYF.

The rearrangement links TRBV7-6 to TRBJ1-3, with D perhaps TRBD1 (6 bases). This CDR3 has 17 residues. CDR1 is SGHVS, CDR2 FNYEAQ, per germline. The V end was cut by 7 bases, the J end by 4 bases, with 23 bases between. In DNA form, the CDR3 reads TGTGCCAGCACCCCTAGAATAGGAACAGGGCCCGGAAACACCATATATTTT. Its protein product is CASTPRIGTGPGNTIYF. Drawing the rest from reference TRBV7-6 and TRBJ1-3, the complete variable domain is GAGVSQSPRYKVTKRGQDVALRCDPISGHVSLYWYRQALGQGPEFLTYFNYEAQQDKSGLPNDRFSAERPEGSISTLTIQRTEQRDSAMYRCASTPRIGTGPGNTIYFGEGSWLTVV.

This chain links TRBV25-1 with TRBJ2-7; no firm D call. V was shortened by 6 bases and J by 3 bases, with 12 bases between the two germline ends. CDR1 is MGHDK, CDR2 SYGVNS, per germline. CDR3 length: 13 residues. The CDR3: CASSLASRYEQYF. The CDR3 DNA reads TGTGCCAGCAGCCTGGCTTCCCGCTACGAGCAGTACTTC.

This clone was counted between two and nine times. V and J are TRBV7-3 and TRBJ1-6, with D perhaps matching TRBD1 (5 bases). The CDR3 spans 15 residues. Germline-derived CDR1 and CDR2 are SGHTA and FQGTGA. Trimming removed 3 bases from V and 7 bases from J, with 13 bases in between. This CDR3 is CASSFDGGRNSPLHF. CDR3 sequence (DNA): TGTGCCAGCAGCTTTGACGGGGGACGGAATTCACCCCTCCACTTT.

The chain carries TRBV20-1 and TRBJ2-7; the D is unclear. Germline V lookup: CDR1 DFQATT, CDR2 SNEGSKA (reference sequence). The CDR3 covers 11 residues. V was cut by 5 bases and J by 1 base, with 6 bases left in between. The CDR3 sequence is CSALLSYEQYF. CDR3 nucleotide sequence: TGCAGTGCTTTATTGTCCTACGAGCAGTACTTC.

The count of this clone is one. This chain connects TRBV19 to TRBJ2-1, with a possible D match to TRBD1 (5 bases). Trimming shortened V by 3 bases and J by 4 bases, and 7 bases separated the two germline ends. The CDR3 is 13 amino acids. Looked up from germline, CDR1 is LNHDA and CDR2 is SQIVND (reference sequence). The CDR3 DNA follows: TGTGCCAGTAGTATCAGGGCGTACAATGAGCAGTTCTTC. Translated: CASSIRAYNEQFF.

For the CDR3, the DNA is TGTGCCAGCAGTGAAGCTATGGGGACAGCCAACGAGCAGTACTTC. It yields the protein CASSEAMGTANEQYF. The chain is built from TRBV6-1 and TRBJ2-7, with TRBD1 matching over 7 bases. The V gene end was trimmed by 0 bases and the J gene end by 5 bases; junction bases not matched to a gene: 7. The CDR3 is 15 amino acids. The germline V gene has CDR1 MNHNS and CDR2 SASEGT.

The chain recombines TRBV7-9 with TRBJ1-1; a weak D match, TRBD1 (5 bases). V lost 5 bases, J lost 4 bases, and 8 bases lay in between. There are 12 residues in the CDR3. The germline V gene has CDR1 SEHNR and CDR2 FQNEAQ (reference sequence). The DNA of the CDR3 is TGTGCCAGCAGCCAGGGAATCACTGAAGCTTTCTTT. Translation: CASSQGITEAFF.

The rearrangement uses TRBV28 and TRBJ1-3; D gene unclear. Looked up from germline, CDR1 is MDHEN and CDR2 is SYDVKM. Trimming removed 3 bases at V and 0 bases at J, with 9 bases between. This CDR3 is 15 amino acids long. In nucleotides, the CDR3 is TGTGCCAGCAGTTTCCGAGGGATCTCTGGAAACACCATATATTTT. Its protein is CASSFRGISGNTIYF.

The CDR3 sequence: CASGDRGKTYEQYF. CDR3 nucleotides: TGTGCCAGTGGCGACAGGGGGAAGACCTACGAGCAGTACTTC. The V gene is TRBV19, the J gene TRBJ2-7; 9 bases match TRBD1. This CDR3 contains 14 residues. The V gene end was trimmed by 8 bases and the J gene end by 2 bases; junction bases not matched to a gene: 7. Germline V gene lookup returns CDR1 LNHDA and CDR2 SQIVND (reference sequence).

This clone appeared a few times. V and J are TRBV9 and TRBJ2-1; TRBD2 matches at 13 bases. Per germline, CDR1 SGDLS and CDR2 YYNGEE. The CDR3 length is 17 residues. J gave up 3 bases and V 2 bases, and 5 bases lay outside the gene matches. The CDR3 spells CASSVRGLAGDYNEQFF. Here the CDR3 DNA reads TGTGCCAGCAGCGTTAGAGGACTAGCGGGAGACTACAATGAGCAGTTCTTC.

The chain is built from TRBV11-3 and TRBJ1-3; D call uncertain. Germline V lookup: CDR1 SGHNT, CDR2 YENEEA. The CDR3 is made up of 13 amino acids. V lost 7 bases to trimming and J lost 7 bases, with 14 bases between them. CDR3 DNA sequence: TGTGCCAGCAACACGGAGGGCGGGAACACCATATATTTT. Protein: CASNTEGGNTIYF. The full variable domain, rest sourced from reference TRBV11-3 and TRBJ1-3, is EAGVVQSPRYKIIEKKQPVAFWCNPISGHNTLYWYLQNLGQGPELLIRYENEEAVDDSQLPKDRFSAERLKGVDSTLKIQPAELGDSAVYLCASNTEGGNTIYFGEGSWLTVV.

The rearrangement links TRBV4-1 to TRBJ1-2; 12 positions match TRBD1. V shed 4 bases and J 7 bases; nucleotides not matched to a gene: 10. The CDR3 is 16 residues long. Germline CDR1 and CDR2: MGHRA and YSYEKL. CDR3 amino acids: CASSPPAGTGGSGYTF. The CDR3 coding sequence is TGCGCCAGCAGCCCCCCCGCCGGGACAGGGGGCTCTGGCTACACCTTC.

This clone was detected a few times. The chain links TRBV11-2 to TRBJ1-1; 8 positions match TRBD1. The CDR3 is 14 residues long. V trimming: 3 bases; J trimming: 1 base; junction bases outside the gene matches: 1. Germline-derived CDR1 and CDR2 are SGHAT and FQNNGV. CDR3 nucleotide sequence: TGTGCCAGCAGCTTTGGGACAGGGAACACTGAAGCTTTCTTT. As protein: CASSFGTGNTEAFF.

The chain links TRBV10-3 to TRBJ1-2, with 9 positions matching TRBD1. The V gene's germline CDR1 is ENHRY and CDR2 SYGVKD. The CDR3 is 14 amino acids. J lost 6 bases, V lost 11 bases, and 13 bases had no gene match. The CDR3 bases are TGTGCCGCTCGGATGTCGGGACAGGGTGATGGCTACACCTTC. As protein: CAARMSGQGDGYTF.

The chain couples TRBV5-1 to TRBJ1-2; a possible D gene is TRBD1 (6 bases). V lost 2 bases and J 9 bases, leaving 14 bases between the germline ends. The CDR3 consists of 13 residues. Germline lookup yields CDR1 SGHRS and CDR2 YFSETQ. The CDR3: CASSFGGGGRYTF. The CDR3 coding sequence is TGCGCCAGCAGCTTTGGTGGCGGGGGCCGCTACACCTTC.